This T cell receptor (beta chain) appears in the sequencing data of a study of CD8+ T cells in alopecia areata. After removal of 3 bases from V and 0 bases from J, the junction contained 1 base not matched to a gene. Germline CDR1 reads MNHEY; CDR2 reads SVGAGI. The CDR3 is 16 amino acids. Treatment defined: oral pan-JAK inhibitor, 5-10 mg twice daily. Investigators isolated RNA and reverse transcribed it into cDNA to act as the sequencing template. Profiling relied on immunoSEQ multiplex PCR, and the TCRdb table lists in-frame clones only, not all of them. Among around 60,000 clones listed, more than 45% were seen once.

V usage is TRBV6-5 and J usage is TRBJ2-2; 10 bases are shared with TRBD1. The material sequenced was CD8+ T cells sorted from blood, taken at roughly week 36, from a patient treated with tofacitinib. The sequence came from a human donor with alopecia areata. CDR3 nucleotide sequence: TGTGCCAGCAGTTATGACAGGGGGCCGAACACCGGGGAGCTGTTTTTT. Residues: CASSYDRGPNTGELFF.